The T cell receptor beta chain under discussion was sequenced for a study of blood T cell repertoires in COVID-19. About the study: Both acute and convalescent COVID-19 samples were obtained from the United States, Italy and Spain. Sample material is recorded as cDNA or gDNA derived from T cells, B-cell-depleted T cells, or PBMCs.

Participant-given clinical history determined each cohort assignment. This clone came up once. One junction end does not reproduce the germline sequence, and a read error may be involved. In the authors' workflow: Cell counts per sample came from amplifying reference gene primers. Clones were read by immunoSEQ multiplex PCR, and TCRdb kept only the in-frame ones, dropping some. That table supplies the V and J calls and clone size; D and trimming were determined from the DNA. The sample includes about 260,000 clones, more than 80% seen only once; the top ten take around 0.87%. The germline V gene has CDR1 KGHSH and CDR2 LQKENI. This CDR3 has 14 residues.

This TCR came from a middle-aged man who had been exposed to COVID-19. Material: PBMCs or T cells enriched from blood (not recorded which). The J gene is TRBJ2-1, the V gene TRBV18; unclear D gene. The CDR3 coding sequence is TGTGCCAGCTCACCACCGGGTAGCTACAATGAGCAGCTCTTC. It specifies CASSPPGSYNEQLF.